Presented here are 25 T cell receptor beta chains from one specimen sequenced in a study of shared clonotypes between healthy human individuals. The assay was immunoSEQ multiplex PCR, and TCRdb's table has in-frame clones only and misses some. The sample shows under 2.5 million clones, around 93% of them seen only once. The sample comprised naive CD4+ T cells from PBMCs. Subset in this sample: CD45RA+ positively selected. These receptors all come from a man younger than 35 in good health. Some clones in this sample may be carry-over from other donors' samples.

V usage is TRBV4-1 and J usage is TRBJ1-5; D remains unclear. Trimming removed 4 bases at V and 6 bases at J, with 10 bases between. The CDR3 contains 13 residues. Germline CDR1 MGHRA, CDR2 YSYEKL. The CDR3 bases are TGCGCCAGCAGCCTAAGGGAGGGTCAGCCCCAGCATTTT. It is translated as CASSLREGQPQHF.

The V and J genes are TRBV29-1 and TRBJ1-2, with a tentative D call TRBD1 (6 bases). The CDR3 sequence is 14 residues long. V lost 1 base and J 2 bases, leaving 11 bases between the germline ends. Germline V gene sequence: CDR1 SQVTM, CDR2 ANQGSEA. CDR3 residues: CSVEVAGVNYGYTF. CDR3 in DNA: TGCAGCGTTGAAGTGGCAGGGGTCAACTATGGCTACACCTTC.

This clone was seen once. The DNA for the CDR3 is TGTGCCAGCAGCTTAAGGTGGTCCCTGCAAGAGACCCAGTACTTC. It yields the protein CASSLRWSLQETQYF. This chain joins TRBV7-2 and TRBJ2-5; D gene ambiguous. The CDR3 consists of 15 residues. The germline V gene has CDR1 SGHTA and CDR2 FQGNSA. V lost 2 bases and J 2 bases, leaving 12 bases between the germline ends. The variable domain in full, completed from reference TRBV7-2 and TRBJ2-5, reads GAGVSQSPSNKVTEKGKDVELRCDPISGHTALYWYRQSLGQGLEFLIYFQGNSAPDKSGLPSDRFSAERTGGSVSTLTIQRTQQEDSAVYLCASSLRWSLQETQYFGPGTRLLVL.

J is TRBJ2-7 and V is TRBV27; D gene ambiguous. There are 11 residues in the CDR3. Germline V gene data show CDR1 as MNHEY and CDR2 as SMNVEV (reference sequence). Trimming pared 5 bases from V and 2 bases from J, leaving 4 bases between. The CDR3 coding sequence is TGTGCCAGCAGTGGGCCCTACGAGCAGTACTTC. Translated, it gives CASSGPYEQYF.

This chain uses TRBV4-2 with TRBJ1-4; D might be TRBD1 (6 bases). The CDR3 sequence is 17 residues long. V was pared by 1 base and J by 1 base, with 13 bases between. CDR1 is LGHNA, CDR2 YNFKEQ, per germline. CDR3 nucleotides: TGTGCCAGCAGCCAAGGGCCCGGACAGAGAACTAATGAAAAACTGTTTTTT. It encodes CASSQGPGQRTNEKLFF.

V gene TRBV10-3 combines with J gene TRBJ2-7; D possibly matches TRBD1 or TRBD2 (5 bases each). In germline, CDR1 is ENHRY, CDR2 SYGVKD. With 3 bases removed from V and 6 bases from J, the gap between germline ends came to 27 bases. The CDR3 sequence is 18 residues long. The CDR3 bases are TGTGCCATCAGTGATGTGGACACCCGAGAAGCGGAACGACCCGAGCAGTACTTC. Amino acids: CAISDVDTREAERPEQYF.

The DNA of the CDR3 is TGTGCCAGCAGCTTAGATACGGGCCGACAGTATGGCTACACCTTC. This encodes CASSLDTGRQYGYTF. V usage is TRBV11-2 and J usage is TRBJ1-2; the D gene is possibly TRBD1 (5 bases). This CDR3 is 15 amino acids long. Germline loops: CDR1 SGHAT, CDR2 FQNNGV. V dropped 0 bases and J dropped 5 bases, with 13 bases sitting between them.

Of note for this clone: The same CDR3 arises from other DNA sequences in this sample as well. The CDR3 nucleotides read TGTGCCAGCAGCCTAAGACTAGCGGGGGGCCCGAACACCGGGGAGCTGTTTTTT. This encodes CASSLRLAGGPNTGELFF. The chain joins TRBV9 to TRBJ2-2, with 13 bases matching TRBD2. This CDR3 has 18 amino acids. The germline V gene encodes CDR1 SGDLS and CDR2 YYNGEE. V gave up 4 bases and J gave up 0 bases; unmatched junction bases: 6.

The chain joins TRBV7-3 to TRBJ1-5; 7 bases align to TRBD1. The CDR3 runs 15 residues. V lost 2 bases and J lost 6; bases outside the gene matches: 7. Germline CDR1 is SGHTA and CDR2 is FQGTGA. The CDR3 DNA is TGTGCCAGCAGCTTAGTTGGGACAGCGAGTCAGCCCCAGCATTTT. This encodes CASSLVGTASQPQHF. Using reference TRBV7-3 and TRBJ1-5 for the parts outside the CDR3, the full variable domain is GAGVSQTPSNKVTEKGKYVELRCDPISGHTALYWYRQSLGQGPEFLIYFQGTGAADDSGLPNDRFFAVRPEGSVSTLKIQRTERGDSAVYLCASSLVGTASQPQHFGDGTRLSIL.

This clone appeared once. V is TRBV7-3 and J is TRBJ1-2; unclear D gene. Trimming removed 5 bases from V and 7 bases from J, with 20 bases in between. The CDR3 runs to 15 residues. Germline V CDR1 and CDR2: SGHTA, FQGTGA. The CDR3 coding sequence is TGTGCCAGCAGCCCTGGGGTCATCATAGCCTCTGGCTACACCTTC. Its protein product is CASSPGVIIASGYTF.

The gene calls are TRBV6-6 and TRBJ2-4; 7 nucleotides match TRBD1. CDR1 MNHNY and CDR2 SVGAGI come from the germline V gene (reference sequence). V lost 11 bases, J lost 10 bases, and 14 bases stayed unmatched. The CDR3 extends over 13 amino acids. The CDR3 bases are TGTGCCTTAAGGACAGGTTCGTTTTGGATTCAGTACTTC. It translates to CALRTGSFWIQYF.

The J gene is TRBJ1-1, the V gene TRBV7-8; D is unclear. Trimming cost V 3 bases and J 4 bases, with 12 bases left between them. The length of the CDR3 is 14 residues. Germline V lookup: CDR1 SGHVS, CDR2 FQNEAQ. CDR3 in amino acids: CASSLIIRGTEAFF. CDR3 sequence (DNA): TGTGCCAGCAGCTTGATCATCCGGGGCACTGAAGCTTTCTTT.

The chain uses TRBV6-1 and TRBJ1-5; D uncertain. Germline assignment: CDR1 MNHNS and CDR2 SASEGT. Trimming removed 0 bases at V and 3 bases at J, with 6 bases between. There are 14 residues in the CDR3. The CDR3 loop reads CASSEAIANQPQHF. DNA of the CDR3: TGTGCCAGCAGTGAAGCTATTGCCAATCAGCCCCAGCATTTT.

This chain links TRBV28 with TRBJ1-2; D is unclear. This CDR3 has 14 residues. Germline values: CDR1 MDHEN, CDR2 SYDVKM. Between the trimmed V and J ends, which lost 8 bases and 10 bases, there was a span of 23 bases. The chain's CDR3 is CASRWASALPDYTF. DNA of the CDR3: TGTGCCAGCCGCTGGGCCAGTGCGCTTCCGGACTACACCTTC.

V usage is TRBV30 and J usage is TRBJ2-4; D is unresolved. Deletions cut 0 bases from V and 13 bases from J, with 16 bases between. This CDR3 comprises 13 residues. CDR1 is GTSNPN, CDR2 SVGIG, per germline (reference sequence). CDR3 in amino acids: CAWSVLTASDQYF. CDR3 coding DNA: TGTGCCTGGAGTGTTCTAACAGCTTCTGACCAGTACTTC.

Remarks on this clone: Within the sample, other DNA sequences also encode this same CDR3. The chain uses TRBV5-4 and TRBJ1-4; D is unresolved. This CDR3 is 13 amino acids long. V was cut by 1 base and J by 5 bases, with 6 bases left in between. CDR1 and CDR2 (germline): SGHNT, YYREEE (reference sequence). The CDR3 is CASSLSTNEKLFF. For the CDR3, the DNA is TGTGCCAGCAGCTTGAGTACGAATGAAAAACTGTTTTTT.

Here the CDR3 reads CASSRNVQGNYGYTF. In DNA form, the CDR3 reads TGTGCCAGCAGTAGAAATGTACAGGGAAACTATGGCTACACCTTC. V and J are TRBV6-5 and TRBJ1-2; a weak D match, TRBD1 (6 bases). Germline V gene sequence: CDR1 MNHEY, CDR2 SVGAGI. V dropped 5 bases and J dropped 2 bases, with 15 bases sitting between them. The CDR3 length is 15 residues.

The chain carries TRBV28 and TRBJ1-1; D possibly corresponds to TRBD1 (5 bases). CDR1 MDHEN and CDR2 SYDVKM come from the germline V gene. Trimming removed 6 bases from V and 0 bases from J, with 17 bases in between. This CDR3 is 16 amino acids long. CDR3 coding DNA: TGTGCCAGCAGGCCACCTGGGGCCGGAGTGAACACTGAAGCTTTCTTT. Translating it yields CASRPPGAGVNTEAFF.

The chain is built from TRBV7-2 and TRBJ2-7, with D unresolved. This CDR3 has 15 amino acids. Trimming pared 5 bases from V and 5 bases from J, leaving 19 bases between. Germline V gene data show CDR1 as SGHTA and CDR2 as FQGNSA. The CDR3 DNA sequence: TGTGCCAGCAGCCCGGATAGATGGTCAAAGAACGAGCAGTACTTC. It codes for CASSPDRWSKNEQYF.

This chain links TRBV28 with TRBJ1-4; weak D call: TRBD1 (6 bases). This CDR3 contains 16 residues. CDR1 is MDHEN and CDR2 is SYDVKM in the germline V gene. V was clipped by 6 bases and J by 5 bases, with 19 bases between them. CDR3 sequence: CASSRPQAGGNEKLFF. CDR3 bases: TGTGCCAGCAGCCGACCTCAAGCGGGGGGCAATGAAAAACTGTTTTTT.

The chain carries TRBV18 and TRBJ2-7; 10 bases match TRBD1. The trim removed 3 bases at V and 5 bases at J, leaving 4 bases unmatched. Germline loops: CDR1 KGHSH, CDR2 LQKENI. CDR3 size: 14 residues. CDR3 loop: CASSPGQGQNEQYF. CDR3 coding DNA: TGTGCCAGCTCACCGGGACAGGGGCAAAACGAGCAGTACTTC.

The chain recombines TRBV5-1 with TRBJ1-1, with D possibly TRBD1 on 5 matching bases. Trimming shortened V by 2 bases and J by 4 bases, and 18 bases separated the two germline ends. This CDR3 spans 16 amino acids. CDR1 and CDR2 from the germline V gene are SGHRS and YFSETQ. DNA for the CDR3: TGCGCCAGCAGCTTCTCCGGGACCCCAAGAGGCACTGAAGCTTTCTTT. Its protein is CASSFSGTPRGTEAFF.

The chain combines TRBV20-1 with TRBJ2-7, with D perhaps TRBD2 (5 bases). From germline, CDR1 is DFQATT and CDR2 SNEGSKA (reference sequence). The CDR3 totals 10 residues. DNA of the CDR3: TGCAGCCCGGGATCCTACGAGCAGTACTTC. It translates to CSPGSYEQYF.

This clone showed up just once. The V gene is TRBV5-1, the J gene TRBJ2-3; 9 bases fit TRBD2. The CDR3 extends over 18 amino acids. CDR1 SGHRS and CDR2 YFSETQ come from the germline V gene. The J segment lost 3 bases and the V segment lost 3 bases, leaving 14 bases of the junction unmatched. The CDR3 nucleotides read TGCGCCAGCAGCTCCTACGCGGGAGGGAGTTTTAGAACAGATACGCAGTATTTT. It yields the protein CASSSYAGGSFRTDTQYF.

The chain carries TRBV18 and TRBJ2-1, with D possibly being TRBD1 (6 bases). The CDR3 runs 13 residues. From germline, CDR1 is KGHSH and CDR2 LQKENI. V lost 2 bases to trimming and J lost 11 bases, with 13 bases between them. The CDR3, as DNA: TGTGCCAGCTCACCAAACAGGGATTCTCAGCAGTTCTTC. The encoded protein is CASSPNRDSQQFF.